These 6 T cell receptor beta chains were sequenced from one sample in a study of T cell repertoires in aging, cancer and after chemotherapy (dated by TCRdb to 2018 to 2020). Sequencing was carried out with an Illumina MiSeq. Using a mixed TRB-A/B primer pool, multiplex touch-down PCR amplified rearranged TRB sequences covering the V, D and J segments. TCRdb itself trimmed the public reads at Q25 with fastp, ran MiXCR and retained productive beta chains. Here each entry gathers all rows of one CDR3 protein and keeps the most common genes and DNA. The sample profile shows about 6,000 distinct CDR3 sequences; approximately 24% of them were found once. About 9.5% of the sample comes from the top ten. Genomic DNA extracted from peripheral blood, rather than sorted cells or RNA, was used as the source for amplification of TCR beta rearrangements. The sample was blood. These receptors were collected from a human donor in good health.

By share, this clonotype counts as medium-sized. The chain is built from TRBV5-5 and TRBJ2-3; D remains ambiguous. The CDR3 extends over 15 amino acids. Trimming took off 1 base at V and 2 bases at J, with 11 bases between the two ends. CDR1 and CDR2 (germline): SGHKS, YYEKEE (reference sequence). The CDR3 here is CASSLSGRDTDTQYF. The CDR3 nucleotides are TGTGCCAGCAGCTTGAGTGGAAGGGACACAGATACGCAGTATTTT.

Relative to its sample, this clonotype is medium-sized. CDR3 sequence reads: CASNNLGGQETQYF. As DNA, the CDR3 is TGTGCCAGCAACAACCTAGGGGGCCAAGAGACCCAGTACTTC. The genes are TRBV11-2 and TRBJ2-5; tentatively, D is TRBD1 (6 bases). Germline V gene lookup returns CDR1 SGHAT and CDR2 FQNNGV. The CDR3 consists of 14 residues. Between the trimmed V and J ends, which lost 7 bases and 1 base, there was a span of 13 bases.

The chain uses TRBV10-2 and TRBJ2-5; unclear D gene. The V gene lost 2 bases and the J gene lost 6 bases, with 13 bases spanning the gap. Germline V lookup: CDR1 WSHSY, CDR2 SAAADI. The CDR3 spans 14 residues. CDR3 DNA sequence: TGCGCCAGCAGTGAGCCCGGGCGGACCCAGACCCAGTACTTC. This codes for CASSEPGRTQTQYF.

The rearrangement uses TRBV21-1 and TRBJ1-5; TRBD1 is the table's D call and was not checked against the DNA. TRBV21-1 is a known pseudogene. This CDR3 region has 14 residues. The CDR3 DNA reads as TGTGCCAGCAGCCTCCGGGACGGAGATCAGCCCCAGCATTTT. Translated: CASSLRDGDQPQHF.

This clonotype is categorized as medium-sized (0.01 to 0.1%). The chain combines TRBV27 with TRBJ1-1; the D is unclear. With 7 bases removed from V and 1 base from J, the gap between germline ends came to 19 bases. The CDR3 loop spans 16 amino acids. The V gene's germline CDR1 is MNHEY and CDR2 SMNVEV (reference sequence). The DNA of the CDR3 is TGTGCCAGCACTACTTCCTGGGCACACTCGAACACTGAAGCTTTCTTT. This sequence encodes CASTTSWAHSNTEAFF.

This clonotype is termed medium-sized (0.01 to 0.1%). This sequence joins TRBV20-1 and TRBJ1-1; D is possibly TRBD1 (5 bases). Deletions cut 1 base from V and 0 bases from J, with 9 bases between. The CDR3 loop spans 14 amino acids. Germline V gene sequence: CDR1 DFQATT, CDR2 SNEGSKA (reference sequence). DNA for the CDR3: TGCAGTGCTAGAGTCGGGGGGTTGAACACTGAAGCTTTCTTT. It is translated as CSARVGGLNTEAFF.